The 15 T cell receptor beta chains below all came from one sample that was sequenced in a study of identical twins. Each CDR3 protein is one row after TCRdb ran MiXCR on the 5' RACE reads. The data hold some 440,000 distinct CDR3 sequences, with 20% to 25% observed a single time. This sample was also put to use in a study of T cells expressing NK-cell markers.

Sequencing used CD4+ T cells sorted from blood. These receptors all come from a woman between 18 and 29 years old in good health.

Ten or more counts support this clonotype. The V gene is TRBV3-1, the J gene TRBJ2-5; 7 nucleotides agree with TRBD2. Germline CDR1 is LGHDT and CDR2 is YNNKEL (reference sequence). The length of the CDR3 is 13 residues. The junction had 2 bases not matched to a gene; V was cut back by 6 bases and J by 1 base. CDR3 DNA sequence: TGTGCCAGCAGACGCGGGGGCCAAGAGACCCAGTACTTC. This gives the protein CASRRGGQETQYF.

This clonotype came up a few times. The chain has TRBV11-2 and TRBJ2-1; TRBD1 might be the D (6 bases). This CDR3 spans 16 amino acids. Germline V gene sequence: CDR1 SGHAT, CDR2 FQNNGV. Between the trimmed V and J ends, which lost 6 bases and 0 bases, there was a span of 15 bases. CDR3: CASRPLQGASYNEQFF. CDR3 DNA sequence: TGTGCCAGCAGGCCACTACAGGGAGCCTCCTACAATGAGCAGTTCTTC.

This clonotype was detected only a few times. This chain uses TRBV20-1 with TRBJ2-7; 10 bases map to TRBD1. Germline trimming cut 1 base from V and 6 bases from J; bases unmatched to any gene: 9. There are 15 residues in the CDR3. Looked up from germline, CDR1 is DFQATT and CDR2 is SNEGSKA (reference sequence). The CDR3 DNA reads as TGCAGTGCTAGAGGCGGGACAGGGGATTTATCCGAGCAGTACTTC. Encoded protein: CSARGGTGDLSEQYF.

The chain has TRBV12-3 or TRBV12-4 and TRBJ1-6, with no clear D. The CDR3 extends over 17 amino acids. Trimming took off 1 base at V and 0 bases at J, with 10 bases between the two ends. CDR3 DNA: TGTGCCAGCAGTTTAGACAGACCGAGCTCCTATAATTCACCCCTCCACTTT. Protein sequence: CASSLDRPSSYNSPLHF.

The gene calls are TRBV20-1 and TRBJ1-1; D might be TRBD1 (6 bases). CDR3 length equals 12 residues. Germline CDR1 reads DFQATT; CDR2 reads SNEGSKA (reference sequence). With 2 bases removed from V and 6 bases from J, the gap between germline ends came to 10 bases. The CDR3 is CSARKGGPEAFF. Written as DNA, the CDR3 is TGCAGTGCTAGAAAAGGGGGGCCTGAAGCTTTCTTT.

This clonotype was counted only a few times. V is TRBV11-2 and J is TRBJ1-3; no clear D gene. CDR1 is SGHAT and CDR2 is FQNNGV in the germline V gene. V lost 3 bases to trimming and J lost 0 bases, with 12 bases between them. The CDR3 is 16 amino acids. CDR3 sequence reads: CASSFAPASSGNTIYF. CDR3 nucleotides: TGTGCCAGCAGCTTTGCCCCAGCAAGCTCTGGAAACACCATATATTTT.

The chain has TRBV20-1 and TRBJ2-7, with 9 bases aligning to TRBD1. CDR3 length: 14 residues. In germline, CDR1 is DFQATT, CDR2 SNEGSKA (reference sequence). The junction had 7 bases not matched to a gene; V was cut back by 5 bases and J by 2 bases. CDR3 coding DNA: TGCAGTGCTCACCCGAGACAGGGGGCCTACGAGCAGTACTTC. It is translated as CSAHPRQGAYEQYF.

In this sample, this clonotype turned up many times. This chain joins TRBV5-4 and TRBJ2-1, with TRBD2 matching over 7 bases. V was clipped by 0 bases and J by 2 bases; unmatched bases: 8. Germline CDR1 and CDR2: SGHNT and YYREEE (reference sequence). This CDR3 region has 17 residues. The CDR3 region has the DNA TGTGCCAGCAGCTTGGCTGTGGCTAGCGGAACCTACAATGAGCAGTTCTTC. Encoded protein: CASSLAVASGTYNEQFF.

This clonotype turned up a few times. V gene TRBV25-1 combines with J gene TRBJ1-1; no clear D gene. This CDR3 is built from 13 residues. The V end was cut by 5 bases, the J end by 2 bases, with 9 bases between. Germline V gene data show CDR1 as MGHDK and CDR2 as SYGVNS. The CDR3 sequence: CASSSFGNTEAFF. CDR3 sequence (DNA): TGTGCCAGCAGTTCCTTTGGAAACACTGAAGCTTTCTTT.

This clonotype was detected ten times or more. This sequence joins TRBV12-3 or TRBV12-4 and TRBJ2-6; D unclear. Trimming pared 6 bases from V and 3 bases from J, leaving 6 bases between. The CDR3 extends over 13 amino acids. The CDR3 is CASSTYGANVLTF. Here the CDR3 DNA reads TGTGCCAGCAGCACGTATGGGGCCAACGTCCTGACTTTC.

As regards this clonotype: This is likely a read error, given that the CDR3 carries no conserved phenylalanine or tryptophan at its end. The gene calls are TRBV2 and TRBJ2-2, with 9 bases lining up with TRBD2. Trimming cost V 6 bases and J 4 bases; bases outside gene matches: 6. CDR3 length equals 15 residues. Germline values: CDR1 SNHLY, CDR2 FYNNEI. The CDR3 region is CASRGTSWVTGELFI. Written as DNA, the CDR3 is TGTGCCAGCAGGGGGACTAGCTGGGTCACCGGGGAGCTGTTTATT.

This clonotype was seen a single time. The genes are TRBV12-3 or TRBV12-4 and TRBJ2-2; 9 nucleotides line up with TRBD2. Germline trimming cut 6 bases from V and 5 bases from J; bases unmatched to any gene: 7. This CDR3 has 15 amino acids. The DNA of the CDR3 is TGTGCCAGCAGCAAGAATAGCGGGGGTACCGGGGAGCTGTTTTTT. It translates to CASSKNSGGTGELFF.

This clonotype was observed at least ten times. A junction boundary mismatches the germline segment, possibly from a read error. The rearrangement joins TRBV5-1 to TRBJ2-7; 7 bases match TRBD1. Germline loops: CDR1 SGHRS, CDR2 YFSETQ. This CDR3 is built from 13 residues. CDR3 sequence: CASSRTGAYEQYF. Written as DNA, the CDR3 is TGTGCCAGCAGCCGGACAGGAGCCTACGAGCAGTACTTC.

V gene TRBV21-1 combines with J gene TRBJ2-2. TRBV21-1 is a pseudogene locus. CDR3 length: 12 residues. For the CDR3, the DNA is TGTGCCAGCAGCAGATGCGACGGGGAGCTGTTTTTT. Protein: CASSRCDGELFF.

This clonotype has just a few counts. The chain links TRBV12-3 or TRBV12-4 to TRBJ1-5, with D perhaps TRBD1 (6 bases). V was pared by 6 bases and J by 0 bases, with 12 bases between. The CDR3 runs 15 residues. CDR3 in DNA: TGTGCCAGCAGCCGGGACAACCATAGCAATCAGCCCCAGCATTTT. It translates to CASSRDNHSNQPQHF.